This TCR beta chain was recovered during a study of blood T cells in healthy people across ages. Overall study findings and caveats: TCR beta diversity correlated strongly with naive T cell percentage. With age, beta diversity per million T cells declined roughly linearly, significantly by 40 to 50.

A J-beta primer mix and a sample-barcoded 5' primer were used in a second PCR of about 6 to 12 cycles. TCRdb re-analysed the 5' RACE reads in MiXCR, keeping a single row per CDR3 protein. This table has fewer than 800,000 distinct CDR3 sequences, 20% to 30% appearing once. The CDR3 loop spans 14 amino acids. CDR1 and CDR2 (germline): MNHEY, SMNVEV (reference sequence). V lost 4 bases and J lost 11; bases outside the gene matches: 10. This clonotype was detected a few times. As yet, its antigen is unknown. This sample was shared with a second study, whose subject was T cells of mothers and their children. This second study notes: Slightly higher, non-significant overlap characterized related mother-child pairs relative to unrelated pairs.

V gene TRBV27 combines with J gene TRBJ1-4; 7 bases agree with TRBD1. The sequenced sample consisted of blood. This sequence originates from a boy younger than 18 in good health. The CDR3 sequence: CASSSTGQVGKLFF. CDR3 sequence (DNA): TGTGCCAGCAGTTCCACCGGACAGGTGGGGAAACTGTTTTTT. The variable domain in full, completed from reference TRBV27 and TRBJ1-4, reads EAQVTQNPRYLITVTGKKLTVTCSQNMNHEYMSWYRQDPGLGLRQIYYSMNVEVTDKGDVPEGYKVSRKEKRNFPLILESPSPNQTSLYFCASSSTGQVGKLFFGSGTQLSVL.